A selection of T cell receptor beta chains follows, all from one sample in a study of Ad26.COV2.S vaccination and SARS-CoV-2 variants. Measured with immunoSEQ multiplex PCR; TCRdb has only the in-frame clones, and not every one. The sample holds 430,000 or so clones, 90% seen once. Sequenced here: peripheral blood, sampled in a trial of Ad26.COV2.S vaccine versus placebo. The receptors come from a person aged 18-65 years who received the Ad26.COV2.S COVID-19 vaccine or a placebo. Both conserved end residues are part of each CDR3. Each record gives: CDR3 protein, CDR3 DNA, clone size, J gene, V gene, D gene. The D gene is left open where the match is weak. Rows may omit the clone size; those that give it use once, few, many or a size class.

CDR3 protein: CASSLYLNTGELFF; CDR3 DNA: TGTGCCAGCAGTCTATACTTGAACACCGGGGAGCTGTTTTTT; clone size: NA; J gene: TRBJ2-2; V gene: TRBV9; D gene: NA
CDR3 protein: CASSPSRAGGSYNEQFF; CDR3 DNA: TGTGCCAGCAGCCCGAGTAGAGCGGGAGGGTCTTACAATGAGCAGTTCTTC; clone size: once; J gene: TRBJ2-1; V gene: TRBV4-2; D gene: TRBD2
CDR3 protein: CASSIILEDEQFF; CDR3 DNA: TGTGCCAGCTCAATCATTCTAGAAGATGAGCAGTTCTTC; clone size: NA; J gene: TRBJ2-1; V gene: TRBV18; D gene: NA
CDR3 protein: CASSERQALNYGYTF; CDR3 DNA: TGTGCCAGCAGCGAGCGACAGGCACTAAACTATGGCTACACCTTC; clone size: NA; J gene: TRBJ1-2; V gene: TRBV9; D gene: NA
CDR3 protein: CASSYLRAPTGELFF; CDR3 DNA: TGTGCCAGCAGTTACCTACGGGCACCCACCGGGGAGCTGTTTTTT; clone size: NA; J gene: TRBJ2-2; V gene: TRBV6-5; D gene: NA
CDR3 protein: CASSLTGDNYNSPLHF; CDR3 DNA: TGTGCCAGCAGTCTCACAGGAGACAACTATAATTCACCCCTCCACTTT; clone size: NA; J gene: TRBJ1-6; V gene: TRBV13; D gene: NA
CDR3 protein: CAISKTGNTEAFF; CDR3 DNA: TGTGCCATCAGTAAGACGGGGAACACTGAAGCTTTCTTT; clone size: once; J gene: TRBJ1-1; V gene: TRBV10-3; D gene: NA
CDR3 protein: CASSLAFVAYEQYF; CDR3 DNA: TGTGCCAGCAGCTTAGCGTTCGTAGCTTACGAGCAGTACTTC; clone size: few; J gene: TRBJ2-7; V gene: TRBV7-2; D gene: NA
CDR3 protein: CASSPPSAEGQPQHF; CDR3 DNA: TGTGCCAGCTCACCACCGTCGGCGGAGGGTCAGCCCCAGCATTTT; clone size: NA; J gene: TRBJ1-5; V gene: TRBV18; D gene: NA
CDR3 protein: CASSQGLAGVNDEQFF; CDR3 DNA: TGTGCCAGTAGTCAAGGACTAGCGGGAGTCAATGATGAGCAGTTCTTC; clone size: NA; J gene: TRBJ2-1; V gene: TRBV19; D gene: TRBD2
CDR3 protein: CSATGYNEQFF; CDR3 DNA: TGCAGCGCGACAGGATACAATGAGCAGTTCTTC; clone size: NA; J gene: TRBJ2-1; V gene: TRBV29-1; D gene: NA
CDR3 protein: CASSIYPGQGNQPQHF; CDR3 DNA: TGTGCCAGTAGTATCTATCCCGGACAGGGGAATCAGCCCCAGCATTTT; clone size: NA; J gene: TRBJ1-5; V gene: TRBV19; D gene: TRBD1
CDR3 protein: CASSLDGTGVNGYTF; CDR3 DNA: TGTGCCAGCAGCTTAGACGGGACAGGGGTGAATGGCTACACCTTC; clone size: NA; J gene: TRBJ1-2; V gene: TRBV7-9; D gene: TRBD1
CDR3 protein: CASSLAGIKNIQYF; CDR3 DNA: TGTGCCAGCAGCTTGGCAGGCATAAAAAACATTCAGTACTTC; clone size: NA; J gene: TRBJ2-4; V gene: TRBV5-4; D gene: NA
CDR3 protein: CASSPAQSGTYEQYF; CDR3 DNA: TGTGCCAGCAGTCCCGCCCAGAGCGGGACCTACGAGCAGTACTTC; clone size: NA; J gene: TRBJ2-7; V gene: TRBV28; D gene: TRBD2
CDR3 protein: CASSYEGLNYGYTF; CDR3 DNA: TGTGCCAGCAGTTACGAGGGCTTAAACTATGGCTACACCTTC; clone size: NA; J gene: TRBJ1-2; V gene: TRBV6-6; D gene: NA
CDR3 protein: CASSTLLLAGEDNEQFF; CDR3 DNA: TGTGCCAGCAGTACCCTTCTACTAGCGGGAGAAGACAATGAGCAGTTCTTC; clone size: NA; J gene: TRBJ2-1; V gene: TRBV6-2/TRBV6-3; D gene: TRBD2
CDR3 protein: CASSQDALAGRRLQYF; CDR3 DNA: TGCGCCAGCAGCCAAGATGCCCTAGCGGGGCGAAGGTTGCAGTACTTC; clone size: NA; J gene: TRBJ2-7; V gene: TRBV4-3; D gene: TRBD2
CDR3 protein: CACSSGSSYEQYF; CDR3 DNA: TGTGCCTGTAGTAGCGGGAGCTCCTACGAGCAGTACTTC; clone size: NA; J gene: TRBJ2-7; V gene: TRBV30; D gene: TRBD2
CDR3 protein: CATGRDGRAAYNEQFF; CDR3 DNA: TGTGCCACTGGGAGAGACGGGAGGGCCGCCTACAATGAGCAGTTCTTC; clone size: NA; J gene: TRBJ2-1; V gene: TRBV5-4; D gene: TRBD2
CDR3 protein: CASRAGLLPTRVQYF; CDR3 DNA: TGTGCCAGCAGAGCGGGACTACTGCCTACGCGTGTGCAGTACTTC; clone size: NA; J gene: TRBJ2-7; V gene: TRBV2; D gene: TRBD2
CDR3 protein: CASIFKGGTEAFF; CDR3 DNA: TGTGCCAGCATATTTAAGGGGGGGACTGAAGCTTTCTTT; clone size: NA; J gene: TRBJ1-1; V gene: TRBV28; D gene: NA
CDR3 protein: CASSQLTSGTETQYF; CDR3 DNA: TGTGCCAGCAGCCAATTAACTAGCGGGACAGAGACCCAGTACTTC; clone size: NA; J gene: TRBJ2-5; V gene: TRBV3-1/TRBV3-2; D gene: TRBD2
CDR3 protein: CASSYSVSGGSTEAFF; CDR3 DNA: TGTGCCAGCAGTTACTCCGTAAGTGGGGGATCGACTGAAGCTTTCTTT; clone size: once; J gene: TRBJ1-1; V gene: TRBV6-6; D gene: NA
CDR3 protein: CASSPRDSNQPQHF; CDR3 DNA: TGTGCCAGCTCACCACGAGATAGCAATCAGCCCCAGCATTTT; clone size: NA; J gene: TRBJ1-5; V gene: TRBV18; D gene: NA
CDR3 protein: CASSLQRTDTQYF; CDR3 DNA: TGTGCCAGCAGCTTACAGCGCACAGATACGCAGTATTTT; clone size: NA; J gene: TRBJ2-3; V gene: TRBV7-2; D gene: NA
CDR3 protein: CASSPNKGTEAFF; CDR3 DNA: TGTGCCAGCTCACCAAACAAGGGGACTGAAGCTTTCTTT; clone size: few; J gene: TRBJ1-1; V gene: TRBV18; D gene: NA
CDR3 protein: CASTNSMVGRQFF; CDR3 DNA: TGTGCCAGCACTAATAGCATGGTGGGACGGCAGTTCTTC; clone size: NA; J gene: TRBJ2-1; V gene: TRBV9; D gene: NA
CDR3 protein: CAISERTLGYEQYF; CDR3 DNA: TGTGCCATCAGTGAGAGGACCTTAGGGTACGAGCAGTACTTC; clone size: NA; J gene: TRBJ2-7; V gene: TRBV10-3; D gene: NA
CDR3 protein: CASSEQGLKSGANVLTF; CDR3 DNA: TGTGCCAGCAGTGAGCAGGGCTTGAAGTCTGGGGCCAACGTCCTGACTTTC; clone size: NA; J gene: TRBJ2-6; V gene: TRBV6-1; D gene: NA
CDR3 protein: CATSRDQVNEQYF; CDR3 DNA: TGTGCCACCAGCAGAGATCAAGTGAACGAGCAGTACTTC; clone size: NA; J gene: TRBJ2-7; V gene: TRBV15; D gene: NA
CDR3 protein: CASSIGWDRGTTEAFF; CDR3 DNA: TGTGCCAGTAGTATAGGCTGGGACAGGGGCACCACTGAAGCTTTCTTT; clone size: NA; J gene: TRBJ1-1; V gene: TRBV19; D gene: TRBD1
CDR3 protein: CAISDRQGEQYF; CDR3 DNA: TGTGCCATCAGTGACCGACAGGGCGAGCAGTACTTC; clone size: few; J gene: TRBJ2-7; V gene: TRBV10-3; D gene: TRBD1
CDR3 protein: CASSSQGNTEAFF; CDR3 DNA: TGTGCCAGCAGCTCACAGGGGAACACTGAAGCTTTCTTT; clone size: NA; J gene: TRBJ1-1; V gene: TRBV6-5; D gene: NA
CDR3 protein: CASSQEFRTSYGYTF; CDR3 DNA: TGCGCCAGCAGCCAAGAATTTAGGACAAGCTATGGCTACACCTTC; clone size: NA; J gene: TRBJ1-2; V gene: TRBV4-3; D gene: NA
CDR3 protein: CASSDRGNSPLHF; CDR3 DNA: TGCGCCAGCAGCGACAGGGGGAATTCACCCCTCCACTTT; clone size: NA; J gene: TRBJ1-6; V gene: TRBV5-1; D gene: TRBD1
CDR3 protein: CASSLSVAGANVLTF; CDR3 DNA: TGTGCCAGCAGCTTGAGTGTGGCTGGGGCCAACGTCCTGACTTTC; clone size: NA; J gene: TRBJ2-6; V gene: TRBV5-5; D gene: NA
CDR3 protein: CASSVEPGMNTEAFF; CDR3 DNA: TGTGCCAGCAGCGTAGAACCAGGGATGAACACTGAAGCTTTCTTT; clone size: NA; J gene: TRBJ1-1; V gene: TRBV9; D gene: NA
CDR3 protein: CAWRRERNTIYF; CDR3 DNA: TGTGCCTGGAGAAGGGAGCGAAACACCATATATTTT; clone size: NA; J gene: TRBJ1-3; V gene: TRBV30; D gene: NA
CDR3 protein: CASSYSPPPYGYTF; CDR3 DNA: TGTGCCAGCAGTTACTCCCCTCCACCATATGGCTACACCTTC; clone size: NA; J gene: TRBJ1-2; V gene: TRBV6-5; D gene: NA
CDR3 protein: CASSQAREGDAEQYF; CDR3 DNA: TGTGCCAGCAGCCAAGCCAGGGAAGGGGATGCCGAGCAGTACTTC; clone size: NA; J gene: TRBJ2-7; V gene: TRBV4-2; D gene: NA
CDR3 protein: CASSLGLMNTEAFF; CDR3 DNA: TGCGCCAGCAGCTTGGGACTGATGAACACTGAAGCTTTCTTT; clone size: NA; J gene: TRBJ1-1; V gene: TRBV5-1; D gene: NA
CDR3 protein: CASRSEEIRGEQYF; CDR3 DNA: TGCGCCAGCAGGTCGGAGGAAATTAGGGGCGAGCAGTACTTC; clone size: NA; J gene: TRBJ2-7; V gene: TRBV5-1; D gene: NA
CDR3 protein: CASSYGNSPLHF; CDR3 DNA: TGTGCCAGCAGCTATGGTAATTCACCCCTCCACTTT; clone size: NA; J gene: TRBJ1-6; V gene: TRBV7-9; D gene: NA
CDR3 protein: CASSSTLFRGRNTEAFF; CDR3 DNA: TGCGCCAGCAGCTCTACACTATTCAGGGGGAGGAACACTGAAGCTTTCTTT; clone size: once; J gene: TRBJ1-1; V gene: TRBV5-1; D gene: TRBD1
CDR3 protein: CASTVNWGGTANSGTQYF; CDR3 DNA: TGTGCCAGCACCGTTAATTGGGGTGGGACAGCCAACTCCGGGACCCAGTACTTC; clone size: NA; J gene: TRBJ2-5; V gene: TRBV28; D gene: TRBD1
CDR3 protein: CASSGPGQTRDEQFF; CDR3 DNA: TGTGCCAGCAGTGGACCGGGACAGACTAGAGATGAGCAGTTCTTC; clone size: NA; J gene: TRBJ2-1; V gene: TRBV6-2/TRBV6-3; D gene: NA
CDR3 protein: CASSPGAGGPYEQYF; CDR3 DNA: TGTGCCAGCTCACCGGGAGCGGGAGGGCCCTACGAGCAGTACTTC; clone size: NA; J gene: TRBJ2-7; V gene: TRBV18; D gene: TRBD2
CDR3 protein: CASSRVAGGTQYF; CDR3 DNA: TGCGCCAGCAGTCGGGTTGCCGGGGGGACCCAGTACTTC; clone size: NA; J gene: TRBJ2-5; V gene: TRBV5-1; D gene: NA
CDR3 protein: CASSLGGYTDTQYF; CDR3 DNA: TGTGCCAGCAGCTTAGGGGGATACACAGATACGCAGTATTTT; clone size: NA; J gene: TRBJ2-3; V gene: TRBV7-9; D gene: NA
CDR3 protein: CASSFQRSPNEKLFF; CDR3 DNA: TGTGCCAGCAGCTTCCAGAGGAGCCCTAATGAAAAACTGTTTTTT; clone size: NA; J gene: TRBJ1-4; V gene: TRBV7-2; D gene: NA
CDR3 protein: CASSFRGSTNEQFF; CDR3 DNA: TGTGCCAGCAGTTTCCGGGGGAGTACGAATGAGCAGTTCTTC; clone size: NA; J gene: TRBJ2-1; V gene: TRBV7-3; D gene: NA
CDR3 protein: CATGNYEQYF; CDR3 DNA: TGTGCCACAGGGAACTACGAGCAGTACTTC; clone size: NA; J gene: TRBJ2-7; V gene: TRBV3-1/TRBV3-2; D gene: NA
CDR3 protein: CAISFDRGLSTGELFF; CDR3 DNA: TGTGCCATCAGCTTCGACAGGGGGCTAAGCACCGGGGAGCTGTTTTTT; clone size: NA; J gene: TRBJ2-2; V gene: TRBV10-3; D gene: TRBD1